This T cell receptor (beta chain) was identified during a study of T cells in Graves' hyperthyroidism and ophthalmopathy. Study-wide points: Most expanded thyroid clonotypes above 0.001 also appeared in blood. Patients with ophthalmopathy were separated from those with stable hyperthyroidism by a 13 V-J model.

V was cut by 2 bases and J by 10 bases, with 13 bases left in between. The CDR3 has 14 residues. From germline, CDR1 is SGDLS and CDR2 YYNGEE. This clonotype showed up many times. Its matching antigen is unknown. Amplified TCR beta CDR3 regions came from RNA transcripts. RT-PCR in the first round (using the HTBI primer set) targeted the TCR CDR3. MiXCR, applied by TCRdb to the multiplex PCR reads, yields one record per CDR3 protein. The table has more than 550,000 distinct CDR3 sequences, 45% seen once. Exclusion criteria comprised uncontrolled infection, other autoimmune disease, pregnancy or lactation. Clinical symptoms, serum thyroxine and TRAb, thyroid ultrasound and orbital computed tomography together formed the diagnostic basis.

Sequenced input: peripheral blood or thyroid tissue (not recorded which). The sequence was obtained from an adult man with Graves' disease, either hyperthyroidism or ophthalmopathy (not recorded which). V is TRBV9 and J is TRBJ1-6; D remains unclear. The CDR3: CASSVMAHGSPLHF. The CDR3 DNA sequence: TGTGCCAGCAGCGTTATGGCTCATGGGTCACCCCTCCACTTT.